Sequencing of this TCR beta chain was carried out in a study of OX40 agonist ivuxolimab in advanced cancers. Background on the whole study: The costimulatory receptor OX40 (CD134) was targeted by ivuxolimab, a fully human IgG2 agonistic monoclonal antibody. In the dose-escalation cohort, roughly 82% of patients were male, and the mean age was around 60 years with a range of roughly 20 to 80. Patients were allowed to have had prior anti-PD-1, anti-PD-L1 or anti-CTLA-4 therapy, and less than 45% of the dose-escalation patients had previously received checkpoint inhibitors. Of the approximately 50 dose-escalation patients, hepatocellular carcinoma was present in about 20, melanoma in about 15, renal cell carcinoma in 9 and head and neck cancer in 9. Peripheral TCRbeta sequencing was intended to test whether TCR sequence diversity was altered and clonal T-cell expansion was caused by ivuxolimab. Intravenous ivuxolimab was administered to patients every 2 weeks at six dose levels: 0.01, 0.1, 0.3, 1.5, 3 and 10 mg/kg. The monotherapy dose-escalation portion (N ≈ 52 patients) of the phase I ivuxolimab trial is reported in the paper. Partial responses occurred in three dose-escalation patients: two with cutaneous melanoma and one with hepatocellular carcinoma.

What the study reported, not specific to this receptor: Which antigens the clonally expanded peripheral T cells were specific for was not determined. On average, CD8+ T cells showed more expanded clones than CD4+ T cells after ivuxolimab. Low levels of normalized T-cell clonal expansion were also shown by some nonresponding patients. In the 0.1-3.0 mg/kg groups, partial responders were among the patients with the lowest normalized peripheral clonal expansion, particularly in CD8+ T cells. At doses of 0.1 to 3.0 mg/kg, clonal expansion of both CD4+ and CD8+ blood T cells was observed from baseline to week 6.

The trial excluded patients who had a history of autoimmune disease or were on systemic immunosuppression. Peripheral blood for TCR sequencing was drawn from every dose cohort at baseline, at cycle 4 day 1 and at cycle 7 day 1. Samples were obtained from an open-label, multicenter, first-in-human phase I dose-escalation trial of ivuxolimab. Adults with locally advanced or metastatic melanoma, renal cell, hepatocellular, or head and neck squamous cell carcinoma were enrolled in the trial. Before TCR sequencing, CD4+ and CD8+ T cells were separately sorted from peripheral blood. V and J lose 5 bases and 10 bases, and a span of 21 bases separates them. Sequences SGHTA (CDR1) and FQGTGA (CDR2) are obtained from the germline V gene. The cysteine opens and the phenylalanine closes a CDR3 of 15 amino acids. This entry keeps only the CDR3 DNA: 45 bases, framed from base 1. Remarks on this clone: The clone's antigen remains unknown. Base qualities are missing; no much larger clone stands one base away.

Genomic DNA was isolated from the sorted cells so that the TCRbeta CDR3 region could be sequenced. TCRbeta CDR3 regions were sequenced using the immunoSEQ Assay. TCRdb retrieved this table from immuneACCESS and kept in-frame rearrangements only. Not all clones are present; in checked studies, unresolved V genes account for under half, and no reason is known for the remainder. A total of approximately 27,000 clones appear in this sample, about 90% of them only once. The top ten clones comprise roughly 15% of the sample. The sequence is built from TRBV7-3 and TRBJ2-1; the D segment is perhaps TRBD1 or TRBD2, each sharing 5 matched bases. This sample comprised CD4+ or CD8+ T cells sorted from blood, obtained in a trial of the OX40 agonist ivuxolimab. The sequence derives from an adult with an advanced solid tumor such as melanoma, head and neck, liver or kidney cancer. The DNA sequence reads TGTGCCAGCAGCGTCGCGGCTGGGGGTCTCAGGGAGCAGTTCTTC. This yields the protein CASSVAAGGLREQFF.